This T cell receptor (beta chain) originates from a study of T cell responses to AZD1222 COVID-19 vaccine. General study results and limits: Spike-specific TCR breadth and depth rose after two AZD1222 doses. As reported, nearly half of all spike-specific TCRs target variant regions that are unmutated. Just a handful of people given AZD1222 tested seropositive at baseline. Vaccine-associated CD4 TCRs ranged over spike, dominating at 160-218 and 743-854.

Details on this clone: What it binds is unknown.

V shed 6 bases, J shed 1 base, and the junction held 5 bases outside the gene matches. The CDR3 has 15 residues. Germline V gene sequence: CDR1 LGHDT, CDR2 YNNKEL (reference sequence). Here immunoSEQ multiplex PCR was the method, and the copy in TCRdb shows in-frame clones only, minus some. The table has 130,000 to 150,000 clones, about 86% seen once. This sequence originates from an adult who received the AZD1222 COVID-19 vaccine. Specimen: peripheral blood, collected 28 days after the second AZD1222 dose. The genes are TRBV3-1 (or the pseudogene TRBV3-2) and TRBJ2-2; 7 positions match TRBD2. The CDR3 nucleotides are TGTGCCAGCAGAAACAGCGGGGTGAACACCGGGGAGCTGTTTTTT. Residues: CASRNSGVNTGELFF.